This T cell receptor (beta chain) was obtained from a study of long-term antiretroviral therapy in people with HIV (dated by TCRdb to between 2022 and 2023). Context from the whole study: The earliest samples were collected about a decade before the 2015 WHO recommendation for immediate ART, when ART was typically delayed until CD4 counts fell. A retrospective serial study tested whether changes in peripheral blood TRB repertoire composition and diversity were associated with ART initiation and durable HIV suppression. A total of 192 cryopreserved PBMC samples were contributed to the cohort by 30 adults with confirmed HIV infection, with samples collected serially over a mean of 6 years (range 1-12). Among the approximately 27 participants with HIV, more than ten were female. No cross-contamination during QIAcube processing was shown when test extractions of a monoclonal T-cell line were performed alongside about 30 polyclonal samples. Broader findings and caveats from the paper: Compared with controls, HIV repertoires had narrower CDR3 length ranges, and the network structure pointed to an antigen-experienced repertoire that shifted only slightly toward naive after ART. Since PBMC availability was limited, sequencing covered only the TCR beta chain, with no alpha chain pairing. ART initiation was associated with a significant increase in TRB diversity, but diversity stayed significantly below transplant donor controls even after long-term ART. The samples span the years 2004 to 2017, and the ART regimens used may be less effective than current regimens. Expanded TRB clones identified before ART initiation dominated the repertoire across all time points, though the dominance fluctuated and decreased in many PLHIV after ART. Inferences about post-ART repertoire changes were limited because no data were available on ART adherence, viral resistance or therapy changes. Because pre-ART samples had limited cell numbers, unsorted PBMC were profiled rather than sorted CD4+ and CD8+ T cells.

On this clone: Its antigen is unknown. Per-base qualities were not stored, and no clone one base away is much larger.

The CDR3 contains 14 residues, cysteine and phenylalanine counted. Just CDR3 DNA is preserved here, 42 bases in frame from base 1. CDR1 and CDR2 are read off the germline V gene as SGHRS and YFSETQ. The germline ends are 17 bases apart after V is trimmed by 7 bases and J by 6 bases. The immunoSEQ hsTCRB v3.0 assay was used at survey level resolution for TRB variable region sequencing. The target sequencing depth for TRB was about 40,000-55,000 T-cell genomes per sample. Pooled TRB libraries were sequenced on an Illumina MiSeq with a v3 150-cycle kit. As for how the authors treated the data: Repertoire analysis was performed in R inside a reproducible Nextflow workflow that covered QC, data transformation and analysis. Custom analyses were implemented in LymphoSeq2, an R package for AIRR-Seq data exploration. A handful of samples yielding fewer than 5000 total TRB sequences were excluded, leaving 188 analyzed HIV repertoires. Among the roughly 200 retained HIV repertoires, 55 to 60 were collected before ART initiation and 120 to 130 were collected after ART initiation. Repertoires were downsampled to 5000 TRB nucleotide sequences, with summary statistics averaged over 100 downsampling iterations. Only TRB sequences with CDR3 regions of at least seven amino acids were retained for analysis. Diversity was assessed using a clonality score derived from Shannon entropy and using the Gini coefficient. In the repertoire networks, any two of the top 5000 CDR3 amino acid sequences were linked whenever the two sequences differed by an edit distance of one. For TRB CDR3 amino acid sequences, antigen specificity groups and MHC restriction were predicted with GLIPH2. To flag known CMV, EBV, HIV or tissue antigen associations, CDR3 amino acid sequences were matched against VDJdb and McPAS-TCR. Pre-ART, post-ART and control groups were compared with Wilcoxon signed-rank tests and Holm-Bonferroni correction. The clones in this table, taken by TCRdb from immuneACCESS, are in-frame only. Not every clone is retained; where verified, under half of the shortfall comes from an unresolved V gene, and the cause of the rest is unknown. V and J calls and clone size are copied from that table; D and trimming were computed from the DNA. This sample gives approximately 24,000 clones in total; over 80% of them show up just once. 8% to 9.5% of the sample goes to the ten largest clones.

Participants were included only if at least one PBMC sample before ART initiation and at least two post-ART samples were available. Every participant with HIV received treatment in the United States of America. Before DNA extraction, cryopreserved samples of about 1-10 million PBMC were thawed and washed. At the time of the earliest PBMC sample, participants with HIV were aged between about 20 and 60 years. Per participant, PBMC samples came from 1-4 timepoints prior to ART initiation and 2-8 timepoints following ART initiation, for a median of 7 samples. Serial HIV viral load, CD4+ T-cell count, ART history and demographic data were obtained for every participant. Using a Qiagen kit on a QIAcube, genomic DNA was extracted from unsorted PBMC, with samples processed in batches of 12.

Here the chain combines TRBV5-1 and TRBJ2-1, with a tentative D gene TRBD2 over 6 matching bases. The source is a man aged 45-65 years with HIV. The specimen comprised unsorted PBMCs, sampled 1.8 years before starting antiretroviral therapy. CDR3 protein: CASAPGTALNEQFF. Here is the DNA: TGCGCCAGCGCCCCCGGGACTGCCCTCAATGAGCAGTTCTTC.